Reported below is one T cell receptor (beta chain). This record comes from a study of control samples from healthy donors and cancer patients. Trimming cost V 8 bases and J 6 bases, with 17 bases left between them. The V gene's germline CDR1 is WNHNN and CDR2 SYGVQD (reference sequence). The CDR3 runs to 14 residues. The method was immunoSEQ multiplex PCR; TCRdb's version includes in-frame clones alone and lacks a portion of them. Altogether about 77,000 clones are present, roughly 92% being singletons, with the ten largest covering over 4.5%. The chain is built from TRBV10-1 and TRBJ2-1; D is possibly TRBD1 or TRBD2 (6 bases each). The clonotype originates from a woman aged 60-75 years in good health. Source material: blood. CDR3 loop: CASGRGPAGNEQFF. CDR3 DNA sequence: TGCGCCAGCGGCCGGGGGCCCGCGGGCAATGAGCAGTTCTTC.